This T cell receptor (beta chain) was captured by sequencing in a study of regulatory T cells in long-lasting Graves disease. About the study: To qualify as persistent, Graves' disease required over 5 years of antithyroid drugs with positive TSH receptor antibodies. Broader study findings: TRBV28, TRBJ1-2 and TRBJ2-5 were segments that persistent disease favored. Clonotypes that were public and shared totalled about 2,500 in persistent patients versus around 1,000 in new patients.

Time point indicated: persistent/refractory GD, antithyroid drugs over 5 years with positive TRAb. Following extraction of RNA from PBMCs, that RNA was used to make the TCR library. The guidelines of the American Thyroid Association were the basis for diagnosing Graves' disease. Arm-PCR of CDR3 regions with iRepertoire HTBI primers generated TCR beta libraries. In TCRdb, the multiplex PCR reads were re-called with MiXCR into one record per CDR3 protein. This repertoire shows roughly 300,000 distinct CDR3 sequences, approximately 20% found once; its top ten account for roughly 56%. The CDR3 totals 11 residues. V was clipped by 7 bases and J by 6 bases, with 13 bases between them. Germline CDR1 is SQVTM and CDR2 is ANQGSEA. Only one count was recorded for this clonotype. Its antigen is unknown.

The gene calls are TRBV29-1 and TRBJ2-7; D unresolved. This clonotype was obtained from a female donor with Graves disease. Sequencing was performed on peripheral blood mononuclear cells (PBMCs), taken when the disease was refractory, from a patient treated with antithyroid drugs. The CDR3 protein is CSAADGGEQYF. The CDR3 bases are TGCAGCGCTGCAGACGGCGGCGAGCAGTACTTC.